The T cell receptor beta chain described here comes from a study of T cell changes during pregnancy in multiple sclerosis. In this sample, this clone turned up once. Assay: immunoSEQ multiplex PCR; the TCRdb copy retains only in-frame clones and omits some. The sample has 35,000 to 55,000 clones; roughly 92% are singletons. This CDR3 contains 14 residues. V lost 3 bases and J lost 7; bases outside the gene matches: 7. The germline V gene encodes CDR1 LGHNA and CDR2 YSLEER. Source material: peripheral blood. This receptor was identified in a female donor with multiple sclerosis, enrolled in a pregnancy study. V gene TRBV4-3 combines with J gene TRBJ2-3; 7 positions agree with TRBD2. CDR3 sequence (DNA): TGCGCCAGCAGCCACCCGCGGGAGATGAATACGCAGTATTTT. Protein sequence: CASSHPREMNTQYF.